Each of the 10 T cell receptor beta chains below was sequenced from the same sample in a study of cytomegalovirus exposure and HLA in healthy donors. Use of 60 Vbeta and 13 Jbeta primers characterized the PCR. Sequencing used immunoSEQ multiplex PCR; TCRdb keeps in-frame clones, though not all of them. The sample has approximately 240,000 clones, 82% seen once. The specimen was PBMCs. The receptor set was obtained from a woman in her thirties or forties in good health and CMV-seropositive.

In its sample, this clone was seen once. The V call is TRBV19, the J call TRBJ1-1; D is ambiguous. CDR3 size: 14 residues. Trimming took 5 bases from V and 0 from J, leaving 10 bases between them. Germline V gives CDR1 LNHDA, CDR2 SQIVND (reference sequence). This CDR3 is CASSLRLMNTEAFF. The DNA of the CDR3 is TGTGCCAGTAGTCTTAGATTAATGAACACTGAAGCTTTCTTT.

V usage is TRBV18 and J usage is TRBJ1-2; D gene uncertain. Germline V lookup: CDR1 KGHSH, CDR2 LQKENI. The CDR3 is 16 amino acids. Between the trimmed V and J ends, which lost 3 bases and 4 bases, there was a span of 18 bases. The CDR3, as DNA: TGTGCCAGCTCACCGGCCCGACGAGACGGAGGCTATGGCTACACCTTC. As protein: CASSPARRDGGYGYTF.

The rearrangement links TRBV5-5 to TRBJ2-7; TRBD1 agrees at 10 bases. After removal of 4 bases from V and 1 base from J, the junction contained 8 bases not matched to a gene. The germline gives CDR1 SGHKS, CDR2 YYEKEE (reference sequence). This CDR3 contains 16 residues. CDR3 sequence reads: CASSRQGARASYEQYF. Here the CDR3 DNA reads TGTGCCAGCAGCCGACAGGGGGCCAGGGCGTCCTACGAGCAGTACTTC.

This clone was recorded only once. The V and J genes are TRBV5-8 and TRBJ2-5, with unresolved D. The V and J ends lost 0 bases and 2 bases respectively, with 8 bases between them. The CDR3 extends over 14 amino acids. Per the germline V gene, CDR1 is SGHTS and CDR2 is YDEGEE. This chain's CDR3 is CASSLVVKQETQYF. The DNA of the CDR3 is TGTGCCAGCAGCTTGGTTGTCAAACAAGAGACCCAGTACTTC.

This clone was seen a handful of times. The chain recombines TRBV5-4 with TRBJ2-5; 7 bases are shared with TRBD1. V trimming: 5 bases; J trimming: 2 bases; junction bases outside the gene matches: 9. The CDR3 spans 15 residues. Germline CDR1 is SGHNT and CDR2 is YYREEE (reference sequence). For the CDR3, the DNA is TGTGCCAGCAGGAGAGGGGGCCGGGATCAAGAGACCCAGTACTTC. Encoded protein: CASRRGGRDQETQYF.

The rearrangement links TRBV2 to TRBJ1-4, with 9 bases identical to TRBD1. V lost 0 bases to trimming and J lost 6 bases; unmatched junction nucleotides: 2. The CDR3 spans 15 residues. The V gene's germline CDR1 is SNHLY and CDR2 FYNNEI. CDR3 bases: TGTGCCAGCAGTGAAGCGGGACAGGGTTATGAAAAACTGTTTTTT. This translates into CASSEAGQGYEKLFF.

This clone appeared a single time. This rearrangement joins TRBV29-1 to TRBJ2-2; D is uncertain. CDR1 and CDR2 (germline): SQVTM, ANQGSEA. Trimming removed 7 bases at V and 1 base at J, with 10 bases between. This CDR3 has 13 amino acids. CDR3 loop: CSARELNTGELFF. The CDR3, as DNA: TGCAGCGCCCGAGAGCTGAACACCGGGGAGCTGTTTTTT.

The chain employs TRBV7-2 and TRBJ2-7; the D is unclear. This CDR3 is 12 amino acids long. The V gene lost 6 bases and the J gene lost 6 bases, with 12 bases spanning the gap. The germline V gene encodes CDR1 SGHTA and CDR2 FQGNSA. CDR3 sequence reads: CASRNPSGEQYF. The DNA for the CDR3 is TGTGCCAGCAGGAACCCATCGGGCGAGCAGTACTTC.

V gene TRBV5-1 combines with J gene TRBJ2-3, with 8 bases matching TRBD2. Germline values: CDR1 SGHRS, CDR2 YFSETQ. The CDR3 contains 17 residues. J was trimmed by 2 bases and V by 0 bases; bases with no gene match: 8. CDR3 nucleotides: TGCGCCAGCAGCTTGGTGGCTAGCGGGTTGGCCACAGATACGCAGTATTTT. This translates into CASSLVASGLATDTQYF.

This sequence joins TRBV7-9 and TRBJ1-1, with D possibly TRBD1 on 6 matching bases. Trimming pared 4 bases from V and 10 bases from J, leaving 16 bases between. The CDR3 sequence is 13 residues long. Germline-derived CDR1 and CDR2 are SEHNR and FQNEAQ (reference sequence). The CDR3 DNA reads TGTGCCAGCAGCTCACCCTGGACAGAAGGAGCTTTCTTT. It encodes CASSSPWTEGAFF. Together with reference TRBV7-9 and TRBJ1-1, the CDR3 gives the full variable domain: DTGVSQNPRHKITKRGQNVTFRCDPISEHNRLYWYRQTLGQGPEFLTYFQNEAQLEKSRLLSDRFSAERPKGSFSTLEIQRTEQGDSAMYLCASSSPWTEGAFFGQGTRLTVV.